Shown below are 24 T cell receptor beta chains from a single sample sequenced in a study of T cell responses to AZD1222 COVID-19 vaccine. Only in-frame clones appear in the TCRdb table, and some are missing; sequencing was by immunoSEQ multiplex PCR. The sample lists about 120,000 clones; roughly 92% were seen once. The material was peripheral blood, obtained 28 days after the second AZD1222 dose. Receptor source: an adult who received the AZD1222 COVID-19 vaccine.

The CDR3 DNA reads as TGTGCCAGCGGCGGCAGCTCCTACAATGAGCAGTTCTTC. Translation gives CASGGSSYNEQFF. This chain uses TRBV9 with TRBJ2-1; no clear D. The germline CDR1 and CDR2 sequences are SGDLS and YYNGEE. The CDR3 has 13 residues. Between the trimmed V and J ends, which lost 7 bases and 0 bases, there was a span of 8 bases.

CDR3 in DNA: TGTGCCAGCAGCTCCCCAGTCGCCGGGGAGCTGTTTTTT. Translating it yields CASSSPVAGELFF. The rearrangement uses TRBV7-3 and TRBJ2-2; D remains ambiguous. Trimming shortened V by 4 bases and J by 6 bases, and 9 bases separated the two germline ends. The CDR3 totals 13 residues. Germline-derived CDR1 and CDR2 are SGHTA and FQGTGA.

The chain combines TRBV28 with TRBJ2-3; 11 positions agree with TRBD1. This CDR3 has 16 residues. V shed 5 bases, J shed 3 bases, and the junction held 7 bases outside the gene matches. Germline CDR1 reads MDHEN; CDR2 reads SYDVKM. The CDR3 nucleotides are TGTGCCAGCAGTATATCGGGACAGGGGGTAACAGATACGCAGTATTTT. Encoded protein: CASSISGQGVTDTQYF.

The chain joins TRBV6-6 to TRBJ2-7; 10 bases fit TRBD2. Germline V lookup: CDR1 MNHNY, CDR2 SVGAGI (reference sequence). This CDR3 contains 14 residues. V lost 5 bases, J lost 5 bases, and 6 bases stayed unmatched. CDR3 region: CASSQAGGQNEQYF. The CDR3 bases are TGTGCCAGCAGTCAAGCGGGAGGGCAAAACGAGCAGTACTTC.

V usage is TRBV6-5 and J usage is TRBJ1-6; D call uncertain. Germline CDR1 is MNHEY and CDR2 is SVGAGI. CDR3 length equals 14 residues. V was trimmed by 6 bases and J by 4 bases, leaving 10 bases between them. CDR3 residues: CASRPPVYNSPLHF. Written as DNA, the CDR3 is TGTGCCAGCAGACCTCCCGTTTATAATTCACCCCTCCACTTT.

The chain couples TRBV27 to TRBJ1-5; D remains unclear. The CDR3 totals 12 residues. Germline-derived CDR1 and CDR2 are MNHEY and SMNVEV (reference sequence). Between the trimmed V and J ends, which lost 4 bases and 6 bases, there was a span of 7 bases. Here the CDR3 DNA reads TGTGCCAGCAGTTCAGGCCTTCAGCCCCAGCATTTT. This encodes CASSSGLQPQHF.

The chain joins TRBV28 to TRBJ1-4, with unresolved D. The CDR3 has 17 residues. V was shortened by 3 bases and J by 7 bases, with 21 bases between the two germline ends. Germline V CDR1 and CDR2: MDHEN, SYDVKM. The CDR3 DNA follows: TGTGCCAGCAGTTTCCCGCGAGGTGACATCCCCAGTGAAAAACTGTTTTTT. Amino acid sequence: CASSFPRGDIPSEKLFF. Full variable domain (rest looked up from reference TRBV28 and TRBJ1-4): DVKVTQSSRYLVKRTGEKVFLECVQDMDHENMFWYRQDPGLGLRLIYFSYDVKMKEKGDIPEGYSVSREKKERFSLILESASTNQTSMYLCASSFPRGDIPSEKLFFGSGTQLSVL.

The DNA of the CDR3 is TGTGCCAGCAGCCCTAGTGGGACAGGGAATTCACCCCTCCACTTT. It translates to CASSPSGTGNSPLHF. This chain uses TRBV9 with TRBJ1-6; 9 positions agree with TRBD1. The CDR3 covers 15 residues. Losses at the gene ends were 4 bases for V and 7 bases for J; bases not matched to a gene: 6. CDR1 and CDR2 from the germline V gene are SGDLS and YYNGEE.

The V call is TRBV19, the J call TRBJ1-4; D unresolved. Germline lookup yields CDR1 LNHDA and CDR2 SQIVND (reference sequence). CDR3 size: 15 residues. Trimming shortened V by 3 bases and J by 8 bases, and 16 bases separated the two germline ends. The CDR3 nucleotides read TGTGCCAGTAGTATCGGTCCGGGCTTCGGGGAAAAACTGTTTTTT. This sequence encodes CASSIGPGFGEKLFF.

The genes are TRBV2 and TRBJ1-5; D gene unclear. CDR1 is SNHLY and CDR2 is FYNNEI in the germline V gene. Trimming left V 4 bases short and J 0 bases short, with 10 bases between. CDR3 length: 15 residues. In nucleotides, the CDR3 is TGTGCCAGCAGTGCATCCGTAAGTAGCAATCAGCCCCAGCATTTT. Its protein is CASSASVSSNQPQHF.

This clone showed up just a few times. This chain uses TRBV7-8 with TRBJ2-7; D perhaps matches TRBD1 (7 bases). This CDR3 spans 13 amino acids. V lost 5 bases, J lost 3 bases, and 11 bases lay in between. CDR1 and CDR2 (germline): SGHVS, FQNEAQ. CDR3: CASSGGTDYEQYF. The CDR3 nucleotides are TGTGCCAGCAGCGGCGGGACAGACTACGAGCAGTACTTC. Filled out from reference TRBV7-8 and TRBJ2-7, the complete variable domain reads GAGVSQSPRYKVAKRGQDVALRCDPISGHVSLFWYQQALGQGPEFLTYFQNEAQLDKSGLPSDRFFAERPEGSVSTLKIQRTQQEDSAVYLCASSGGTDYEQYFGPGTRLTVT.

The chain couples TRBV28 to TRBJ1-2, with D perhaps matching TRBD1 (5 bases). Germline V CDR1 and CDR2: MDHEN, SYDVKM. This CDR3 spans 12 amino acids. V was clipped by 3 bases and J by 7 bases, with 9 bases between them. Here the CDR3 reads CASSLGDRGYTF. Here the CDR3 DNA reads TGTGCCAGCAGTTTGGGGGATCGTGGCTACACCTTC.

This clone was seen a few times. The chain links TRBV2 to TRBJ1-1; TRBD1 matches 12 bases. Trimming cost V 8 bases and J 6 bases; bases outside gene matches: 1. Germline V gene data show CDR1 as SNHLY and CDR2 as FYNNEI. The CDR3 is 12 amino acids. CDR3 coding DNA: TGTGCCAGCCGGGACAGGGGGCCTGAAGCTTTCTTT. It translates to CASRDRGPEAFF.

CDR3 sequence reads: CASINGDQETQYF. CDR3 bases: TGTGCCAGCATCAACGGAGACCAAGAGACCCAGTACTTC. The gene calls are TRBV28 and TRBJ2-5, with unresolved D. Germline V gives CDR1 MDHEN, CDR2 SYDVKM. The CDR3 extends over 13 amino acids. V gave up 7 bases and J gave up 0 bases, with 9 bases separating them.

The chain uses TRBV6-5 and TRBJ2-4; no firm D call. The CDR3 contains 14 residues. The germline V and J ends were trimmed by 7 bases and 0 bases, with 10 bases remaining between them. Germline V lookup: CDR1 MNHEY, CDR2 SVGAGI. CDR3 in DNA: TGTGCCAGCATTCAAAGTCTAGCCAAAAACATTCAGTACTTC. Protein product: CASIQSLAKNIQYF.

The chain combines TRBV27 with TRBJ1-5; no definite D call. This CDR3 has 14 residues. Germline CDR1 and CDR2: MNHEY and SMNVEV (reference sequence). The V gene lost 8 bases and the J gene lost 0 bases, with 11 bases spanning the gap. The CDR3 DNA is TGTGCCAGCTCTACGGCAGATAGCAATCAGCCCCAGCATTTT. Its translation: CASSTADSNQPQHF.

DNA of the CDR3: TGTGCCAGCAGCTTGGCCTCCATGAACACTGAAGCTTTCTTT. Translating it yields CASSLASMNTEAFF. This sequence joins TRBV5-4 and TRBJ1-1; D is undetermined. Trimming removed 0 bases from V and 0 bases from J, with 6 bases in between. The length of the CDR3 is 14 residues. Germline-derived CDR1 and CDR2 are SGHNT and YYREEE (reference sequence).

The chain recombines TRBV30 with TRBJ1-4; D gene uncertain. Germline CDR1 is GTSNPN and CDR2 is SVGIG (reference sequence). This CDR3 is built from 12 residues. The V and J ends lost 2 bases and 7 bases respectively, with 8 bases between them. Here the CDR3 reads CAWSPQGEKLFF. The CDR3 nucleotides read TGTGCCTGGAGTCCGCAAGGTGAAAAACTGTTTTTT.

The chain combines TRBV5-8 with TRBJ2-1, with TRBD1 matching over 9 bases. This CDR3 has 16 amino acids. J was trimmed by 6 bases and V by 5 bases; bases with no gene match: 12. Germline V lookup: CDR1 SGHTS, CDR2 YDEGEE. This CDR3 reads CASRPGTGIGGNEQFF. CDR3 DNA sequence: TGTGCCAGCAGGCCAGGGACAGGGATTGGGGGCAATGAGCAGTTCTTC.

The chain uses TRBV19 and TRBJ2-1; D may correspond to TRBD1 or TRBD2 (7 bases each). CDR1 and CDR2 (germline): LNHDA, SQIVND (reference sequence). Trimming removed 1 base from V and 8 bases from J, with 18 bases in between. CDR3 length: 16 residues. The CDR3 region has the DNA TGTGCCAGTAGTATAGGAGGGGGCGGGAGAATCGATGAGCAGTTCTTC. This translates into CASSIGGGGRIDEQFF. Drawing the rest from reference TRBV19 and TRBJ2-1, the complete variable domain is DGGITQSPKYLFRKEGQNVTLSCEQNLNHDAMYWYRQDPGQGLRLIYYSQIVNDFQKGDIAEGYSVSREKKESFPLTVTSAQKNPTAFYLCASSIGGGGRIDEQFFGPGTRLTVL.

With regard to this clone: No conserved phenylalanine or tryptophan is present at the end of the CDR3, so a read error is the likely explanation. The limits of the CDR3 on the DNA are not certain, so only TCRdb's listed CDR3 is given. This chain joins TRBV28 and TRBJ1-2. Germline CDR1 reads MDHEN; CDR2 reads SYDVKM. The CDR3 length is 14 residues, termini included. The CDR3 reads CASSYSRGTPLNLP.

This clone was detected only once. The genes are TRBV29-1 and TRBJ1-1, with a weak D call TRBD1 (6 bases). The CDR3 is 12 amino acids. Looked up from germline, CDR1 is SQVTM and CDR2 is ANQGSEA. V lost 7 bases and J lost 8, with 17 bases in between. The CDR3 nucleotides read TGCAGCGCCACGGCGGGGGGCGGAGAAGCTTTCTTT. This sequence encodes CSATAGGGEAFF.

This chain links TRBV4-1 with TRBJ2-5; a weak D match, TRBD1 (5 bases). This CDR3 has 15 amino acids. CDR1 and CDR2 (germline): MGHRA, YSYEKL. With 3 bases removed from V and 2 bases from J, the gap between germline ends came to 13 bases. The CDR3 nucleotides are TGCGCCAGCAGCCACCCGGACATTTCACAAGAGACCCAGTACTTC. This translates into CASSHPDISQETQYF.

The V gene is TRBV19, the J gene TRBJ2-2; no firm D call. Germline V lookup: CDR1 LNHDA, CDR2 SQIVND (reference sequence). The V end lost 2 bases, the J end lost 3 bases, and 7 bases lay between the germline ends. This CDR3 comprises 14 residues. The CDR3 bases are TGTGCCAGTAGTATATCGCCTGACACCGGGGAGCTGTTTTTT. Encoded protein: CASSISPDTGELFF.